This TCR beta chain was captured by sequencing in a study of shared clonotypes between healthy human individuals. TCRdb's copy holds only in-frame clones and misses some; the assay was immunoSEQ multiplex PCR. The sample consists of 2 million to 3 million clones, 93% of them appearing once. In germline, CDR1 is LNHDA, CDR2 SQIVND (reference sequence). CDR3 size: 15 residues. Between the trimmed V and J ends, which lost 3 bases and 2 bases, there was a span of 11 bases. Donors, healthy HIV-negative adults, lacked recent acute infections or vaccinations. Into CD45RA+ naive and CD45RA-negative memory subsets, the CD4+ cells were split.

The TCR was taken from a man aged 18 to 30 in good health. Some clones in this sample may be carry-over from other donors' samples. The chain combines TRBV19 with TRBJ1-5; D possibly corresponds to TRBD1 (6 bases). The sample was naive CD4+ T cells from PBMCs. The subset: CD45RA+ positively selected. The CDR3 DNA is TGTGCCAGTAGTATTCAGCGGACAGGCAATCAGCCCCAGCATTTT. It codes for CASSIQRTGNQPQHF.